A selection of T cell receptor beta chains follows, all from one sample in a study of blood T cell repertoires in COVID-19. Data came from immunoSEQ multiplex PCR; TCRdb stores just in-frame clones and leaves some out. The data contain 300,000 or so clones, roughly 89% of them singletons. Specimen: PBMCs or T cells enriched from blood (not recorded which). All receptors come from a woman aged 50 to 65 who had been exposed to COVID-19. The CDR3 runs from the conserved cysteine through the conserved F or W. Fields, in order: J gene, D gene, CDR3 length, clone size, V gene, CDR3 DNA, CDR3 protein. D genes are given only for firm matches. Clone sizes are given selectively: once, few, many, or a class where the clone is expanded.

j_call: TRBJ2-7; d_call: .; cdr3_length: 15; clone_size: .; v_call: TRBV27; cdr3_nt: TGTGCCAGCAGTCTCTTAGCAGGGTTCGGCTACGAGCAGTACTTC; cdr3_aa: CASSLLAGFGYEQYF
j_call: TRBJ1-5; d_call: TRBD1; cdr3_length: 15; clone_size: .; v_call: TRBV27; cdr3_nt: TGTGCCAGCAGTTTCGGACAGGGGAGCAATCAGCCCCAGCATTTT; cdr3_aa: CASSFGQGSNQPQHF
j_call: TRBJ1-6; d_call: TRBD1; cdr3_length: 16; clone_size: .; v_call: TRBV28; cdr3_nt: TGTGCCAGCAGTTTGGTAGAGCTAGGACAGGATTCACCCCTCCACTTT; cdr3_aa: CASSLVELGQDSPLHF
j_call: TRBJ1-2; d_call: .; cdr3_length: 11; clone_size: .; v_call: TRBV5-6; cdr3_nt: TGTGCCAGCAGTCCGGGGTATGGCTACACCTTC; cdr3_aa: CASSPGYGYTF
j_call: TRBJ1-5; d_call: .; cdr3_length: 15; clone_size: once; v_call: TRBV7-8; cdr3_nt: TGTGCCAGCAGCTTAACAGTATATAGCAATCAGCCCCAGCATTTT; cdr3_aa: CASSLTVYSNQPQHF
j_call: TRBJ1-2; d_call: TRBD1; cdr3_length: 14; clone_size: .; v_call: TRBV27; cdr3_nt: TGTGCCAGCAGTCCCAGACAGGGGAACTATGGCTACACCTTC; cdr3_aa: CASSPRQGNYGYTF
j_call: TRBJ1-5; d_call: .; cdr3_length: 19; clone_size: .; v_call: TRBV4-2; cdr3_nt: TGTGCCAGCAGCCAAGATTACGGAGGTTTCGGTGGAGGCAATCAGCCCCAGCATTTT; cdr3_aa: CASSQDYGGFGGGNQPQHF
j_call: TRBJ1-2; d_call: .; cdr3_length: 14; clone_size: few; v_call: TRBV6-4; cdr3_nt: TGTGCCAGCAGTGACTTGTCCAGGCCCTATGGCTACACCTTC; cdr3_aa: CASSDLSRPYGYTF
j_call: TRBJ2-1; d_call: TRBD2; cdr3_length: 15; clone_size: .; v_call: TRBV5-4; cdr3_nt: TGTGCCAGCAGCACCGGGACTAGCGGCTCCAATGAGCAGTTCTTC; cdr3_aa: CASSTGTSGSNEQFF
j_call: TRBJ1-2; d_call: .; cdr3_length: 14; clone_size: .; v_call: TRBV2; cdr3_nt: TGTGCCAGCAGTGAATTCCAGGGCACCTATGGCTACACCTTC; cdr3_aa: CASSEFQGTYGYTF
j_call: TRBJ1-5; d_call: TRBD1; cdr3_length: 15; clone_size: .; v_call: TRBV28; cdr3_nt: TGTGCCAGCAGGGGGACAGGGGCGTTGGGTCAGCCCCAGCATTTT; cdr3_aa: CASRGTGALGQPQHF
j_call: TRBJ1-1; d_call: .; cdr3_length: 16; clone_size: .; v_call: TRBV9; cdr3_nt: TGTGCCAGCAGCGTAGAATTTACCGGGACTCCCACTGAAGCTTTCTTT; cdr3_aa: CASSVEFTGTPTEAFF
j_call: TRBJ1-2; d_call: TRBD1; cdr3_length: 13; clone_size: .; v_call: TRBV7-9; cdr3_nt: TGTGCCAGCAGCTCACAGGGGCTCGGGGGCTACACCTTC; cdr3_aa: CASSSQGLGGYTF
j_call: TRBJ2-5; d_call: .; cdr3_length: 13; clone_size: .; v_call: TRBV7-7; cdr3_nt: TGTGCTAGCAGCCACGGGGTGAGGGAGACCCAGTACTTC; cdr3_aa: CASSHGVRETQYF
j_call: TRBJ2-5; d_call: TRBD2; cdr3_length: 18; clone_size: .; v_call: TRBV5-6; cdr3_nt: TGTGCCAGCAGCTTGCCGGGACTAGCGGGGGATTACCAAGAGACCCAGTACTTC; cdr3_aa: CASSLPGLAGDYQETQYF
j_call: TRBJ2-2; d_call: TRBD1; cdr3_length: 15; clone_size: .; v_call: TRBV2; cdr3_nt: TGTGCCAGCAGAGAACAGGGGGCGGGGACCGGGGAGCTGTTTTTT; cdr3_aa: CASREQGAGTGELFF
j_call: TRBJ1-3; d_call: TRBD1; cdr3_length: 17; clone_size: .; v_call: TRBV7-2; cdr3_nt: TGTGCCAGCAGCTTAGGACAGGGGGTTCTCTCTGGAAACACCATATATTTT; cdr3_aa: CASSLGQGVLSGNTIYF
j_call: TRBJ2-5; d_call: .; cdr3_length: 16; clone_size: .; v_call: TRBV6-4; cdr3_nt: TGTGCCAGCAGTGACTCGATTTCAGGGGTAAAAGAGACCCAGTACTTC; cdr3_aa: CASSDSISGVKETQYF
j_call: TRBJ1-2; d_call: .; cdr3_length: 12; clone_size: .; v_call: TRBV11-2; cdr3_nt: TGTGCCAGCAGCTCGGGGGTAGGTGGCTACACCTTC; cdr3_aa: CASSSGVGGYTF
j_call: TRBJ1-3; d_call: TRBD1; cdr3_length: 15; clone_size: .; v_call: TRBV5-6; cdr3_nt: TGTGCCAGCAGCGAAACAGGGGTACCTGGAAACACCATATATTTT; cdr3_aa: CASSETGVPGNTIYF
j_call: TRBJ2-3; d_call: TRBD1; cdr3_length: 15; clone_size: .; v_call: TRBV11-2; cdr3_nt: TGTGCCAGCAGGGGCCGGGACAGGGGCACAGATACGCAGTATTTT; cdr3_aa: CASRGRDRGTDTQYF
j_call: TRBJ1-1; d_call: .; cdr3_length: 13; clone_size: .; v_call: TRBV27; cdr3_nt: TGTGCCAGCAGTTTCGTGGGAGTCACTGAAGCTTTCTTT; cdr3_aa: CASSFVGVTEAFF
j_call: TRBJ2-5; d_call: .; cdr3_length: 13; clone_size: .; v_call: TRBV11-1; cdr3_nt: TGTGCCAGCAGCTTACGGGGGATGGAGACCCAGTACTTC; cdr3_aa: CASSLRGMETQYF